This TCR beta chain was retrieved from a study of CXCR3-negative and CXCR3-positive naive CD8 T cells. TRB cDNA was prepared as libraries by UMI-labeled 5' RACE. TCRdb re-called the 5' RACE reads and catalogs CDR3 proteins one per entry, DNA excluded. This listing includes roughly 8,000 distinct CDR3 sequences. This CDR3 is built from 15 residues. Looked up from germline, CDR1 is SEHNR and CDR2 is FQNEAQ (reference sequence). The clonotype originates from a human donor in good health. Some clones in this sample may be carry-over from other donors' samples. The sequencing sample was made of naive CXCR3- CD8+ T cells from blood. The subset was: CD45RO-CCR7+CD27+CD95- naive CD8+ T cells lacking CXCR3 (TNR3-). The chain uses TRBV7-9 and TRBJ2-1; TCRdb proposes TRBD2, but this gene call is untestable without DNA. CDR3 in amino acids: CASSPANSPYNEQFF.